This note documents a single T cell receptor beta chain sequence. This clone occurred once. What antigen it recognizes has not been identified. Per-base quality was not reported, and no clone a single base away is much larger than it. CDR3 length: 16 amino acids, cysteine to phenylalanine. The CDR3 DNA has 48 bases and is translated from base 1. Here V drops 1 base and J drops 6 bases, and the junction holds 6 bases not matched to any gene. The CDR1 and CDR2 encoded by the germline V gene are MGHRA and YSYEKL. This record comes from a study of blood T cell repertoires in COVID-19 (dated by TCRdb to 2020 to 2022). Context from the whole study: Samples from collaborators originated in the United States, Italy and Spain and spanned both the acute and convalescent phases of COVID-19. The material from the prospective study consisted of cDNA or gDNA derived from T cells, B-cell-depleted T cells, or PBMCs. Deeply sampled blood TCRbeta repertoires from subjects exposed to, actively infected with, or recovered from COVID-19 were included in the dataset. The repertoires were released in a freely available public database meant as a resource for research on the immune response to SARS-CoV-2. Samples came from the ongoing ImmuneRACE study (first 160 participants) plus 1,254 subjects from 6 global collaborators. Sample metadata almost always included a de-identified subject ID, COVID-19 status, age in years and sex. Where available, HLA class I and class II types were taken from metadata supplied by the sample provider and were not determined by assay-based typing. What the study reported, not specific to this receptor: How much clinical and demographic metadata was included differed by source and by participant, and the metadata was provided uncurated.

In the prospective study, participants were about 18 to 100 years old, resided in under 30 geographic areas of the United States, and were enrolled through a virtual design. Cohort assignment in the prospective study relied on participant-reported clinical history from a screening survey and a study questionnaire. Recovered participants in ImmuneRACE Cohort 3 were defined as having two consecutive negative NP/OP PCR tests, clearance from a healthcare professional, or resolution of symptoms. In the prospective study, mobile phlebotomists collected whole blood, serum and a nasopharyngeal or oropharyngeal swab from each participant. Prospective study participants could optionally give additional blood draws and questionnaires over a roughly two-month period. Before DNA extraction, prospective study blood samples were shipped either frozen or at room temperature. TCRbeta CDR3 regions were amplified from genomic DNA using the immunoSEQ Assay, a bias-controlled multiplex PCR. Per the original workflow: Within the assay, amplification of reference gene primers was used to estimate how many nucleated cells each sample contained. To quantify the absolute abundance of each unique TCRbeta CDR3 rearrangement, sequence reads were collapsed and filtered. For each sample, productive Simpson clonality was calculated by taking the square root of Simpson's diversity index across productive rearrangements. TCRdb took this table from immuneACCESS and kept in-frame rearrangements with V and J called. Such tables lack part of the clones; where checked against another copy, unresolved V genes explain under half of the gap, and the rest is unexplained. The DNA was the basis for D and trimming; V, J and clone size are from that table. The sample data list 360,000 or so clones, and 87% of these were observed just once. The ten largest make up 3% of the sample.

The source is a woman aged 25 to 39 who had recovered from COVID-19. The sequenced sample consisted of PBMCs or T cells enriched from blood (not recorded which). Recombination joined TRBV4-1 with TRBJ2-2, and TRBD1 aligns with 9 junction nucleotides. The DNA reads as follows: TGCGCCAGCAGCCAAGCCGGGACAGGGAGATCCGGGGAGCTGTTTTTT. This is translated as CASSQAGTGRSGELFF.